This T cell receptor (beta chain) emerged from a study of T cell responses to AZD1222 COVID-19 vaccine. About this clone itself: At one end, the junction sequence differs from germline, possibly due to a read error.

The assay was immunoSEQ multiplex PCR, and TCRdb's table has in-frame clones only and misses some. The sample lists 80,000 or so clones; 92% were seen once. Germline V gives CDR1 SGHAT, CDR2 FQNNGV. This CDR3 region has 11 residues. This sequence originates from an adult who received the AZD1222 COVID-19 vaccine. Sequenced material: peripheral blood, taken 28 days after the second AZD1222 dose. The rearrangement uses TRBV11-2 and TRBJ2-1; TRBD2 matches 9 bases. The CDR3 reads CASSRGTSIVF. In DNA, the CDR3 is TGTGCCAGCAGCCGCGGGACTAGCATAGTCTTC. The full variable domain, completed using reference TRBV11-2 and TRBJ2-1, is EAGVAQSPRYKIIEKRQSVAFWCNPISGHATLYWYQQILGQGPKLLIQFQNNGVVDDSQLPKDRFSAERLKGVDSTLKIQPAKLEDSAVYLCASSRGTSIVFGPGTRLTVL.